A single sample is the source of the 17 T cell receptor beta chains below, sequenced in a study of blood T cell repertoires in COVID-19. Sequencing was performed with immunoSEQ multiplex PCR; in TCRdb, only in-frame clones are kept and a portion is missing. The sample holds 25,000 to 35,000 clones, 92% seen once. Material: peripheral blood. These receptor sequences come from a man aged 50 to 60 with active COVID-19.

CDR3 sequence (DNA): TGTGCCAGCAGCGGTAGCGGGGGGTCCACAGATACGCAGTATTTT. It is translated as CASSGSGGSTDTQYF. This chain joins TRBV9 and TRBJ2-3, with 10 positions matching TRBD2. Per the germline V gene, CDR1 is SGDLS and CDR2 is YYNGEE. This CDR3 contains 15 residues. The V gene end was trimmed by 3 bases and the J gene end by 2 bases; junction bases not matched to a gene: 3.

This chain connects TRBV20-1 to TRBJ1-2; unclear D gene. This CDR3 has 11 residues. Trimming stripped 6 bases from V and 12 bases from J, with 17 bases between. The germline gives CDR1 DFQATT, CDR2 SNEGSKA (reference sequence). Written as DNA, the CDR3 is TGCAGTGCCGCCCCGGGGATGGGCCACACCTTC. Protein: CSAAPGMGHTF.

The chain uses TRBV28 and TRBJ2-3; 8 nucleotides align to TRBD1. Germline V gene lookup returns CDR1 MDHEN and CDR2 SYDVKM. This CDR3 is 16 amino acids long. The V gene end was trimmed by 6 bases and the J gene end by 8 bases; junction bases not matched to a gene: 16. CDR3 protein: CASSHSVTGEKGTQYF. The CDR3 DNA is TGTGCCAGCAGCCATAGTGTGACAGGGGAGAAAGGTACGCAGTATTTT.

The chain combines TRBV7-3 with TRBJ2-2, with D maybe TRBD2 (6 bases). The CDR3 runs to 17 residues. Germline-derived CDR1 and CDR2 are SGHTA and FQGTGA. V lost 2 bases and J 1 base, leaving 14 bases between the germline ends. For the CDR3, the DNA is TGTGCCAGCAGCTTATTCGGCGGGGAGATGAACACCGGGGAGCTGTTTTTT. This translates into CASSLFGGEMNTGELFF.

The gene calls are TRBV3-1 (or the pseudogene TRBV3-2) and TRBJ1-2, with D maybe TRBD1 (6 bases). Germline lookup yields CDR1 LGHDT and CDR2 YNNKEL (reference sequence). V shed 4 bases and J shed 7 bases, with 13 bases lying between them. This CDR3 spans 13 amino acids. This CDR3 reads CASSRRDNGGYTF. The CDR3 nucleotides read TGTGCCAGCAGCCGCCGGGACAACGGTGGCTACACCTTC.

This clone was seen just once. The chain couples TRBV10-1 to TRBJ2-1; 11 bases match TRBD1. The length of the CDR3 is 13 residues. Germline CDR1 is WNHNN and CDR2 is SYGVQD (reference sequence). V dropped 7 bases and J dropped 10; count of bases not matched to a gene: 6. CDR3 residues: CASKPGQGGEQFF. CDR3 coding DNA: TGCGCCAGCAAACCGGGACAGGGGGGCGAGCAGTTCTTC.

V usage is TRBV18 and J usage is TRBJ1-4; D call uncertain. Germline assignment: CDR1 KGHSH and CDR2 LQKENI. V lost 6 bases, J lost 0 bases, and 11 bases lay in between. The CDR3 totals 15 residues. In nucleotides, the CDR3 is TGTGCCAGCTCGCCGGGTCGGGCAACTAATGAAAAACTGTTTTTT. It specifies CASSPGRATNEKLFF.

This chain uses TRBV19 with TRBJ2-2; the match to TRBD1 covers 7 bases. The CDR3 sequence is 14 residues long. J lost 4 bases, V lost 6 bases, and 5 bases had no gene match. CDR1 and CDR2 from the germline V gene are LNHDA and SQIVND (reference sequence). In DNA, the CDR3 is TGTGCCAGTAGCAACAGGGGCGGCACCGGGGAGCTGTTTTTT. Its protein product is CASSNRGGTGELFF.

This chain connects TRBV20-1 to TRBJ2-3; tentatively, D is TRBD1 (5 bases). CDR1 and CDR2 (germline): DFQATT, SNEGSKA (reference sequence). The ends were cut back, 5 bases at V and 10 bases at J, with 13 bases in the middle. The CDR3 runs 11 residues. CDR3 bases: TGCAGTGCTCTTACAGGTTCCGCGCAGTATTTT. It codes for CSALTGSAQYF.

In its sample, this clone was seen once. V and J are TRBV7-8 and TRBJ1-4, with TRBD1 matching over 7 bases. Trimming cost V 5 bases and J 7 bases; bases outside gene matches: 13. CDR3 length: 16 residues. From germline, CDR1 is SGHVS and CDR2 FQNEAQ. CDR3 nucleotides: TGTGCCAGCAGCCCCACGGGACAGTCTCGGAGTGAAAAACTGTTTTTT. As protein: CASSPTGQSRSEKLFF.

The V and J genes are TRBV18 and TRBJ1-2, with TRBD1 matching 9 bases. The J segment lost 4 bases and the V segment lost 5 bases, leaving 2 bases of the junction unmatched. Looked up from germline, CDR1 is KGHSH and CDR2 is LQKENI. This CDR3 spans 13 amino acids. The CDR3 DNA reads as TGTGCCAGCTCATCGGGACAGGGCTATGGCTACACCTTC. Amino acid sequence: CASSSGQGYGYTF.

The rearrangement uses TRBV10-3 and TRBJ2-3, with a weak D call TRBD2 (5 bases). With 11 bases removed from V and 2 bases from J, the gap between germline ends came to 17 bases. The germline V gene has CDR1 ENHRY and CDR2 SYGVKD. The CDR3 is 14 residues long. CDR3 region: CAAGQASPTDTQYF. As DNA, the CDR3 is TGTGCCGCCGGCCAAGCTAGCCCCACAGATACGCAGTATTTT.

The V and J genes are TRBV5-1 and TRBJ2-3; perhaps TRBD1 as D (6 bases). CDR1 is SGHRS, CDR2 YFSETQ, per germline. Trimming shortened V by 4 bases and J by 2 bases, and 8 bases separated the two germline ends. The CDR3 is 13 residues long. CDR3 sequence (DNA): TGCGCCAGCAGCCGGGACAACACAGATACGCAGTATTTT. It is translated as CASSRDNTDTQYF.

V is TRBV2 and J is TRBJ2-7; a possible D gene is TRBD2 (5 bases). V was shortened by 9 bases and J by 2 bases, with 11 bases between the two germline ends. This CDR3 has 12 residues. Germline lookup yields CDR1 SNHLY and CDR2 FYNNEI. CDR3 DNA: TGTGCCAGTCGGACGAGGGCCTACGAGCAGTACTTC. Residues: CASRTRAYEQYF.

The chain uses TRBV2 and TRBJ2-2, with D perhaps TRBD1 (6 bases). The CDR3 totals 17 residues. Germline V gene lookup returns CDR1 SNHLY and CDR2 FYNNEI. Between the trimmed V and J ends, which lost 4 bases and 0 bases, there was a span of 15 bases. CDR3 sequence reads: CASSGGREGANTGELFF. DNA of the CDR3: TGTGCCAGCAGTGGGGGCCGAGAGGGGGCGAACACCGGGGAGCTGTTTTTT.

The chain couples TRBV2 to TRBJ2-3; D remains ambiguous. CDR3 length: 13 residues. The ends were cut back, 8 bases at V and 4 bases at J, with 13 bases in the middle. Germline-derived CDR1 and CDR2 are SNHLY and FYNNEI. CDR3 in DNA: TGTGCCAGCGAAACGAGGTTCTCAGATACGCAGTATTTT. Protein product: CASETRFSDTQYF.

The V call is TRBV19, the J call TRBJ2-3; D is perhaps TRBD2 (5 bases). In germline, CDR1 is LNHDA, CDR2 SQIVND (reference sequence). The V end was cut by 9 bases, the J end by 6 bases, with 19 bases between. The CDR3 sequence is 14 residues long. The CDR3 sequence is CASTLTTGVDTQYF. CDR3 nucleotide sequence: TGTGCCAGCACCCTTACCACCGGGGTGGATACGCAGTATTTT.